The rows below give T cell receptor beta chains drawn from one sample of a study of blood T cell repertoires in COVID-19. The table came from immunoSEQ multiplex PCR; TCRdb's copy has only in-frame clones and leaves some out. Among some 170,000 clones listed, roughly 87% were seen once. The sample was peripheral blood. All receptors derive from a woman in her forties or fifties with acute or convalescent COVID-19. Each CDR3 is given with its conserved first and last residue. A D gene is named only where the DNA matches it firmly. Size values are once, few and many counts, or a class for expanded clones, and some rows have none.

clone_size j_call d_call v_call cdr3_aa cdr3_nt
. TRBJ1-6 . TRBV19 CASSSGGDSPLHF TGTGCCAGTAGTAGTGGCGGGGATTCACCCCTCCACTTT
. TRBJ1-2 . TRBV27 CASSLFSTSINYGYTF TGTGCCAGCAGTTTATTTTCGACTAGTATTAACTATGGCTACACCTTC
. TRBJ1-3 . TRBV6-5 CASRDSNVLPNTIYF TGTGCCAGCAGGGACAGTAACGTCCTTCCCAACACCATATATTTT
. TRBJ1-6 . TRBV6-5 CASTLREDSPLHF TGTGCCAGCACGCTCAGGGAGGATTCACCCCTCCACTTT
. TRBJ2-3 TRBD2 TRBV7-2 CASSLLAGVEQYF TGTGCCAGCAGCCTCTTAGCGGGAGTGGAGCAGTATTTT
few TRBJ2-5 TRBD1 TRBV7-2 CASSSWTGAETQYF TGTGCCAGCAGCTCTTGGACAGGGGCGGAGACCCAGTACTTC
. TRBJ2-3 TRBD2 TRBV14 CASSPLAGDHTDTQYF TGTGCCAGCAGCCCACTAGCGGGGGATCACACAGATACGCAGTATTTT
. TRBJ1-2 TRBD1 TRBV19 CATKQGLGANYGYTF TGTGCCACTAAACAGGGGTTGGGGGCTAACTATGGCTACACCTTC
. TRBJ2-5 TRBD2 TRBV10-2 CASSRGTSGGAETQYF TGCGCCAGCAGTAGAGGGACTAGCGGGGGGGCCGAGACCCAGTACTTC
. TRBJ2-5 . TRBV7-9 CASSFNRQETQYF TGTGCCAGCAGCTTTAACAGGCAAGAGACCCAGTACTTC
. TRBJ1-1 TRBD1 TRBV18 CASSLDRDTEAFF TGTGCCAGCTCTCTTGACAGGGACACTGAAGCTTTCTTT
. TRBJ2-3 TRBD2 TRBV5-1 CASSLTIAGGTDTQYF TGCGCCAGCAGCTTGACCATAGCGGGGGGCACAGATACGCAGTATTTT
. TRBJ2-1 TRBD1 TRBV24-1 CATSDFLGQGIHNEQFF TGTGCCACCAGTGATTTTTTAGGACAGGGGATCCACAATGAGCAGTTCTTC
. TRBJ1-2 TRBD1 TRBV6-1 CASSESPTGLDGYTF TGTGCCAGCAGTGAATCCCCGACAGGGTTGGATGGCTACACCTTC
once TRBJ1-2 TRBD1 TRBV15 CATSRSPTGTGYTF TGTGCCACCAGCAGATCCCCGACAGGGACGGGCTACACCTTC
. TRBJ1-2 . TRBV19 CASSLVGRAFYGYTF TGTGCCAGTAGCCTCGTGGGGAGGGCCTTCTATGGCTACACCTTC
. TRBJ2-7 TRBD1 TRBV6-5 CASSYAGTGTYEQYF TGTGCCAGCAGTTACGCCGGGACAGGGACCTACGAGCAGTACTTC
. TRBJ1-4 TRBD1 TRBV11-1 CASSLGQPNEKLFF TGTGCCAGCAGCCTGGGACAGCCTAATGAAAAACTGTTTTTT
. TRBJ2-3 . TRBV20-1 CSASSDLNTDTQYF TGCAGTGCTAGTAGCGACTTGAACACAGATACGCAGTATTTT
. TRBJ2-3 TRBD2 TRBV9 CASSAPGTSGSDTQYF TGTGCCAGCAGCGCCCCCGGGACTAGCGGTTCAGATACGCAGTATTTT
. TRBJ2-5 TRBD2 TRBV7-2 CASSLGVAGAQETQYF TGTGCCAGCAGCTTAGGGGTAGCGGGGGCCCAAGAGACCCAGTACTTC
few TRBJ2-5 TRBD2 TRBV2 CASSEVPGTSGGAQTQYF TGTGCCAGCAGTGAAGTCCCCGGGACTAGCGGGGGGGCGCAGACCCAGTACTTC
once TRBJ2-1 TRBD2 TRBV19 CASSFPSGGGTLSSYNEQFF TGTGCCAGTAGTTTTCCCTCGGGAGGAGGAACCTTAAGCTCCTACAATGAGCAGTTCTTC
once TRBJ1-2 . TRBV30 CAWSVLRVGYGYTF TGTGCCTGGAGTGTACTCCGGGTTGGGTATGGCTACACCTTC
few TRBJ1-2 TRBD1 TRBV6-6 CASTPDRDHGYTF TGTGCCAGCACACCGGACAGGGATCATGGCTACACCTTC
. TRBJ2-1 . TRBV20-1 CSARDINEQFF TGCAGTGCTAGAGATATCAATGAGCAGTTCTTC
. TRBJ1-5 . TRBV7-2 CASSLQGGNQPQHF TGTGCCAGCAGCTTGCAGGGAGGTAATCAGCCCCAGCATTTT
. TRBJ2-7 TRBD1 TRBV11-3 CASSSTGTAYEQYF TGTGCCAGCAGCTCCACCGGGACAGCTTACGAGCAGTACTTC
. TRBJ1-1 . TRBV5-1 CASSFLSEAEAFF TGCGCCAGCAGCTTCTTGTCCGAGGCTGAAGCTTTCTTT
once TRBJ1-1 TRBD1 TRBV18 CASSKTGGPMNTEAFF TGTGCCAGCTCAAAGACAGGGGGCCCTATGAACACTGAAGCTTTCTTT
. TRBJ2-4 TRBD1 TRBV19 CASTKSGTGLYIQYF TGTGCCAGTACCAAGTCCGGGACAGGACTATACATTCAGTACTTC
. TRBJ2-7 TRBD2 TRBV5-1 CASNLASGVTYEQYF TGCGCCAGCAACTTGGCTAGCGGTGTAACCTACGAGCAGTACTTC
. TRBJ2-2 . TRBV27 CASSLSYGELFF TGTGCCAGCAGTTTATCGTACGGGGAGCTGTTTTTT
. TRBJ1-1 TRBD1 TRBV4-1 CASSPSAGGFVTEAFF TGCGCCAGCAGCCCCTCAGCAGGGGGCTTCGTCACTGAAGCTTTCTTT
. TRBJ1-4 . TRBV5-1 CASSQGGTNEKLFF TGCGCCAGCAGCCAGGGAGGAACTAATGAAAAACTGTTTTTT
once TRBJ2-7 . TRBV2 CASRTGGAGMLDEQYF TGTGCCAGCAGGACGGGCGGTGCGGGAATGCTCGACGAGCAGTACTTC
few TRBJ1-1 . TRBV18 CASSPSGLNTEAFF TGTGCCAGCTCACCGTCAGGTTTGAACACTGAAGCTTTCTTT
. TRBJ2-1 TRBD2 TRBV6-2/TRBV6-3 CASSYPGAGASSSYNEQFF TGTGCCAGCAGTTATCCTGGAGCGGGAGCCTCAAGCTCCTACAATGAGCAGTTCTTC
once TRBJ2-3 . TRBV5-6 CASSSPGRDTQYF TGTGCCAGCAGCTCTCCAGGAAGGGATACGCAGTATTTT
. TRBJ2-5 TRBD2 TRBV4-3 CASSQARLAGEETQYF TGCGCCAGCAGCCAAGCCCGACTAGCGGGAGAAGAGACCCAGTACTTC
. TRBJ1-1 . TRBV5-4 CASSGWGHITEAFF TGTGCCAGCAGCGGGTGGGGGCATATCACTGAAGCTTTCTTT
once TRBJ2-1 TRBD2 TRBV4-3 CASSLGLVVQSEQFF TGCGCCAGCAGCCTGGGACTAGTCGTTCAGAGTGAGCAGTTCTTC
. TRBJ2-3 TRBD2 TRBV6-5 CASSYSRGNTDTQYF TGTGCCAGCAGTTACTCGCGGGGGAACACAGATACGCAGTATTTT
few TRBJ1-4 TRBD1 TRBV19 CASSTIQGIGEKLFF TGTGCCAGTAGTACTATACAGGGGATAGGTGAAAAACTGTTTTTT
. TRBJ2-2 . TRBV7-9 CASSLDGQPGELFF TGTGCCAGCAGCTTAGATGGACAGCCCGGGGAGCTGTTTTTT